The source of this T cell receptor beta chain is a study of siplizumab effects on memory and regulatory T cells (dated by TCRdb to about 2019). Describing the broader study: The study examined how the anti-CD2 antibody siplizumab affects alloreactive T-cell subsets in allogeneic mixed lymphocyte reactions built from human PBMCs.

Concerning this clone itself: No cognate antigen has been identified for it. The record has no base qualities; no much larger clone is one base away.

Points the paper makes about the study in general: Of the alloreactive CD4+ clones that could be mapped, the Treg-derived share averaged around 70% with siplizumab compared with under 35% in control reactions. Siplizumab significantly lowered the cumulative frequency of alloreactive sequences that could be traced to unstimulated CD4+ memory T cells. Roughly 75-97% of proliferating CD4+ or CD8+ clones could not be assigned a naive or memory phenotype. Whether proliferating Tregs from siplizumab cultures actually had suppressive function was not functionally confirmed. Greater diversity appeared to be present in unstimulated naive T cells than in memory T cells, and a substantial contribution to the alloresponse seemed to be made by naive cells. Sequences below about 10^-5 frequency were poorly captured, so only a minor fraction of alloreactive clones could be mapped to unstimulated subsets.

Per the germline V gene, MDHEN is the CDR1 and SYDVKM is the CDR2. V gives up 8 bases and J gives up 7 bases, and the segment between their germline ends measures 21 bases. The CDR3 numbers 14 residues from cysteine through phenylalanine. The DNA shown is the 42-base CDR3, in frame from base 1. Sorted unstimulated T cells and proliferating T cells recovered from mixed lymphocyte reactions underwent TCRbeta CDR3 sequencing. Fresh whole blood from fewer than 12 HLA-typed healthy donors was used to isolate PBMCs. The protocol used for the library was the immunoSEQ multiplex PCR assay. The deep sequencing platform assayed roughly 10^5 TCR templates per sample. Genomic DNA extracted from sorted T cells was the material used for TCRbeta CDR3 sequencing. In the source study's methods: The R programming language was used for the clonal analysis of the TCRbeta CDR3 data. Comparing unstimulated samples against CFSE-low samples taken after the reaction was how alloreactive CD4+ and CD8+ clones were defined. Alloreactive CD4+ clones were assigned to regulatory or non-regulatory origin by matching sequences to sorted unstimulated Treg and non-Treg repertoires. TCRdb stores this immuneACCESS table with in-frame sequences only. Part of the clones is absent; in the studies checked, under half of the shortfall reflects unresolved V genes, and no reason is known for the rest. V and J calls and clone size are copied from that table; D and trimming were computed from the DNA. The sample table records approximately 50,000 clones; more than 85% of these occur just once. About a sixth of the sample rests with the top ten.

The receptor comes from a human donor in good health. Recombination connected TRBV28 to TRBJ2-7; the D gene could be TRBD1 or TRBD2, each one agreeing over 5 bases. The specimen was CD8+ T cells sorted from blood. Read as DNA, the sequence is TGTGCCAGCGGGGTATGGGACGGCTTCAGGGAGCAGTACTTC. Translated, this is CASGVWDGFREQYF.